This paragraph covers one T cell receptor beta chain sequence. A read error may account for a junction end that differs from germline. These data come from a study of OX40 agonist ivuxolimab in advanced cancers. The CDR3 extends over 20 amino acids. The germline V gene encodes CDR1 SSHAT and CDR2 FNYEAQ (reference sequence). Libraries were prepared by immunoSEQ multiplex PCR; TCRdb keeps only in-frame clonotypes and omits some of them. The table lists tens of thousands of clones, 86% of them singletons. The clonotype originates from an adult with an advanced solid tumor such as melanoma, head and neck, liver or kidney cancer. V usage is TRBV7-7 and J usage is TRBJ2-5, with 14 bases identical to TRBD2. The sequencing used CD4+ or CD8+ T cells sorted from blood, collected in a trial of the OX40 agonist ivuxolimab. CDR3 amino acids: CASSPTGLAGVGGRGETQYF. The CDR3 nucleotides are TGTGCTAGCAGCCCGACGGGACTAGCGGGAGTAGGTGGGAGAGGAGAGACCCAGTACTTC.